This T cell receptor beta chain stems from a study of regulatory T cells in long-lasting Graves disease. As for the study in general: For under 3 months, newly diagnosed Graves' patients had been taking antithyroid drugs.

Time point defined: newly diagnosed GD, antithyroid drugs for less than 3 months. PBMC RNA was the source of the TCR library. Patients came from an endocrinology department in Xi'an, China. The CDR3 contains 15 residues. V was clipped by 1 base and J by 5 bases; unmatched bases: 5. CDR1 is SGHDT and CDR2 is YYEEEE in the germline V gene. Construction of TCR beta libraries relied on iRepertoire HTBI primers and on Arm-PCR targeting CDR3 regions. Via MiXCR, TCRdb re-called the multiplex PCR reads, giving one row per CDR3 protein. The profile shows approximately 310,000 distinct CDR3 sequences, 15% to 20% of them singletons. This clonotype was detected many times. No antigen is known for it. Study-wide results and limits: Public clonotype sharing was higher in persistent than newly diagnosed patients.

This TCR was recovered from a female donor with Graves disease. This sample comprised peripheral blood mononuclear cells (PBMCs), obtained at new diagnosis, from a patient treated with antithyroid drugs. The V and J genes are TRBV5-6 and TRBJ2-5; 10 bases agree with TRBD2. This CDR3 is CASSLFGTSVETQYF. The CDR3 DNA is TGTGCCAGCAGCTTGTTCGGGACTAGCGTCGAGACCCAGTACTTC.